A selection of T cell receptor beta chains follows, all from one sample in a study of T cell changes during pregnancy in multiple sclerosis. Profiling relied on immunoSEQ multiplex PCR, and the TCRdb table lists in-frame clones only, not all of them. In the table there are roughly 64,000 clones, under 95% of which are singletons. The source material was peripheral blood, sampled in the second trimester of pregnancy. These receptors originate from a female donor with multiple sclerosis, enrolled in a pregnancy study. The CDR3 runs from the conserved cysteine through the conserved F or W. D genes are given only for firm matches. Size values are once, few and many counts, or a class for expanded clones, and some rows have none.

len: 13; abundance: once; j_gene: TRBJ1-5; v_gene: TRBV27; d_gene: TRBD1; CDR3aa: CASSQGAGQPQHF; CDR3nt: TGTGCCAGCAGTCAGGGGGCGGGTCAGCCCCAGCATTTT
len: 14; abundance: once; j_gene: TRBJ1-1; v_gene: TRBV28; d_gene: -; CDR3aa: CASSYYGMNTEAFF; CDR3nt: TGTGCCAGCAGCTACTATGGAATGAACACTGAAGCTTTCTTT
len: 16; abundance: -; j_gene: TRBJ1-3; v_gene: TRBV27; d_gene: -; CDR3aa: CASSFGGGIAGNTIYF; CDR3nt: TGTGCCAGCAGTTTCGGTGGGGGCATTGCTGGAAACACCATATATTTT
len: 15; abundance: -; j_gene: TRBJ2-2; v_gene: TRBV7-3; d_gene: -; CDR3aa: CASSLGSGDTGELFF; CDR3nt: TGTGCCAGCAGCTTGGGTAGCGGCGACACCGGGGAGCTGTTTTTT
len: 15; abundance: -; j_gene: TRBJ2-3; v_gene: TRBV13; d_gene: -; CDR3aa: CASSPEGRRTDTQYF; CDR3nt: TGTGCCAGCAGCCCGGAGGGGCGCCGCACAGATACGCAGTATTTT
len: 15; abundance: -; j_gene: TRBJ1-4; v_gene: TRBV18; d_gene: -; CDR3aa: CASSPRAGSDEKLFF; CDR3nt: TGTGCCAGCTCACCCCGGGCGGGGTCGGATGAAAAACTGTTTTTT
len: 16; abundance: -; j_gene: TRBJ1-2; v_gene: TRBV18; d_gene: -; CDR3aa: CASSPPVRGLVYGYTF; CDR3nt: TGTGCCAGCTCACCACCGGTCAGGGGCTTGGTCTATGGCTACACCTTC
len: 17; abundance: -; j_gene: TRBJ2-3; v_gene: TRBV5-1; d_gene: TRBD2; CDR3aa: CASSSPLAGGGTDTQYF; CDR3nt: TGCGCCAGCAGCTCGCCACTAGCGGGGGGTGGGACAGATACGCAGTATTTT
len: 15; abundance: -; j_gene: TRBJ1-4; v_gene: TRBV25-1; d_gene: -; CDR3aa: CASSENRGHNEKLFF; CDR3nt: TGTGCCAGCAGTGAAAATAGGGGTCATAATGAAAAACTGTTTTTT
len: 16; abundance: -; j_gene: TRBJ2-1; v_gene: TRBV13; d_gene: TRBD1; CDR3aa: CASSDTGTGGRNEQFF; CDR3nt: TGTGCCAGCAGCGATACCGGGACAGGGGGACGGAATGAGCAGTTCTTC
len: 15; abundance: -; j_gene: TRBJ1-6; v_gene: TRBV7-9; d_gene: -; CDR3aa: CASSLMGAANSPLHF; CDR3nt: TGTGCCAGCAGCTTAATGGGGGCTGCTAATTCACCCCTCCACTTT
len: 16; abundance: -; j_gene: TRBJ1-2; v_gene: TRBV7-9; d_gene: TRBD1; CDR3aa: CASSLKTGGAYYGYTF; CDR3nt: TGTGCCAGCAGCTTAAAGACAGGGGGCGCGTATTATGGCTACACCTTC
len: 15; abundance: once; j_gene: TRBJ1-1; v_gene: TRBV5-5; d_gene: -; CDR3aa: CASSSPSWASTEAFF; CDR3nt: TGTGCCAGCAGCTCCCCTTCGTGGGCCAGCACTGAAGCTTTCTTT
len: 18; abundance: -; j_gene: TRBJ2-6; v_gene: TRBV21-1; d_gene: -; CDR3aa: CASSNPRGGDSGANVLTF; CDR3nt: TGTGCCAGCAGCAACCCCAGAGGAGGGGACTCTGGGGCCAACGTCCTGACTTTC
len: 13; abundance: -; j_gene: TRBJ2-5; v_gene: TRBV7-7; d_gene: TRBD1; CDR3aa: CASSIQGTETQYF; CDR3nt: TGTGCTAGCAGCATACAGGGGACAGAGACCCAGTACTTC
len: 14; abundance: -; j_gene: TRBJ2-6; v_gene: TRBV5-1; d_gene: -; CDR3aa: CASTSVSGANVLTF; CDR3nt: TGCGCCAGCACGTCGGTCTCTGGGGCCAACGTCCTGACTTTC
len: 14; abundance: -; j_gene: TRBJ1-2; v_gene: TRBV7-9; d_gene: TRBD1; CDR3aa: CASSYGQAIYGYTF; CDR3nt: TGTGCCAGCAGCTACGGACAGGCGATCTATGGCTACACCTTC
len: 15; abundance: -; j_gene: TRBJ2-1; v_gene: TRBV11-2; d_gene: TRBD2; CDR3aa: CASSLGTSSGREQFF; CDR3nt: TGTGCCAGCAGCTTAGGGACTAGCTCAGGTCGGGAGCAGTTCTTC
len: 13; abundance: -; j_gene: TRBJ2-1; v_gene: TRBV5-4; d_gene: -; CDR3aa: CASSLTGQNEQFF; CDR3nt: TGTGCCAGCAGCTTAACAGGTCAAAATGAGCAGTTCTTC
len: 15; abundance: -; j_gene: TRBJ2-2; v_gene: TRBV5-1; d_gene: -; CDR3aa: CASSLGQLNTGELFF; CDR3nt: TGCGCCAGCAGCTTGGGACAGTTGAACACCGGGGAGCTGTTTTTT
len: 14; abundance: few; j_gene: TRBJ1-2; v_gene: TRBV6-5; d_gene: -; CDR3aa: CASRYRGIGYGYTF; CDR3nt: TGTGCCAGCAGGTACCGCGGGATTGGCTATGGCTACACCTTC
len: 16; abundance: once; j_gene: TRBJ2-6; v_gene: TRBV28; d_gene: -; CDR3aa: CASSLVGGSGANVLTF; CDR3nt: TGTGCCAGCAGTTTGGTCGGAGGCTCTGGGGCCAACGTCCTGACTTTC
len: 16; abundance: few; j_gene: TRBJ2-7; v_gene: TRBV5-4; d_gene: -; CDR3aa: CASSSATKRTADEQYF; CDR3nt: TGTGCCAGCAGCTCCGCGACCAAAAGGACAGCCGACGAGCAGTACTTC
len: 14; abundance: once; j_gene: TRBJ2-3; v_gene: TRBV30; d_gene: TRBD2; CDR3aa: CAWDTSGVADTQYF; CDR3nt: TGTGCCTGGGATACTAGCGGGGTTGCAGATACGCAGTATTTT
len: 13; abundance: -; j_gene: TRBJ1-3; v_gene: TRBV7-9; d_gene: -; CDR3aa: CASKESSGNTIYF; CDR3nt: TGTGCCAGCAAGGAGAGCTCTGGAAACACCATATATTTT
len: 15; abundance: -; j_gene: TRBJ2-5; v_gene: TRBV15; d_gene: TRBD2; CDR3aa: CATSRGARGGETQYF; CDR3nt: TGTGCCACCAGCAGAGGGGCGAGGGGAGGGGAGACCCAGTACTTC
len: 15; abundance: -; j_gene: TRBJ1-2; v_gene: TRBV2; d_gene: TRBD1; CDR3aa: CASSEATGDLYGYTF; CDR3nt: TGTGCCAGCAGTGAAGCGACAGGGGACCTCTATGGCTACACCTTC
len: 14; abundance: once; j_gene: TRBJ2-3; v_gene: TRBV5-1; d_gene: -; CDR3aa: CASSFSDGGDTQYF; CDR3nt: TGCGCCAGCAGCTTTTCGGACGGGGGAGATACGCAGTATTTT
len: 15; abundance: -; j_gene: TRBJ2-3; v_gene: TRBV6-1; d_gene: TRBD1; CDR3aa: CASSEGTGGADTQYF; CDR3nt: TGTGCCAGCAGTGAAGGGACAGGGGGCGCAGATACGCAGTATTTT
len: 15; abundance: -; j_gene: TRBJ2-3; v_gene: TRBV28; d_gene: -; CDR3aa: CASSLWSRRADTQYF; CDR3nt: TGTGCCAGCAGTTTATGGTCCCGAAGAGCAGATACGCAGTATTTT
len: 17; abundance: -; j_gene: TRBJ2-3; v_gene: TRBV11-3; d_gene: TRBD1; CDR3aa: CASSLSKTGGISDTQYF; CDR3nt: TGTGCCAGCAGCTTATCGAAGACAGGGGGAATCTCCGATACGCAGTATTTT
len: 16; abundance: -; j_gene: TRBJ1-4; v_gene: TRBV4-1; d_gene: -; CDR3aa: CASSQEWVAENEKLFF; CDR3nt: TGCGCCAGCAGCCAAGAATGGGTGGCGGAGAATGAAAAACTGTTTTTT
len: 15; abundance: -; j_gene: TRBJ2-1; v_gene: TRBV4-3; d_gene: -; CDR3aa: CASSQVTTAGNEQFF; CDR3nt: TGCGCCAGCAGCCAAGTGACTACTGCCGGGAATGAGCAGTTCTTC
len: 14; abundance: -; j_gene: TRBJ1-1; v_gene: TRBV28; d_gene: -; CDR3aa: CASSLPTAVAEAFF; CDR3nt: TGTGCCAGCAGTTTACCCACAGCCGTAGCTGAAGCTTTCTTT
len: 17; abundance: -; j_gene: TRBJ2-1; v_gene: TRBV4-1; d_gene: TRBD1; CDR3aa: CASSHYRDRVGDNEQFF; CDR3nt: TGCGCCAGCAGCCATTACCGGGACAGGGTTGGGGACAATGAGCAGTTCTTC
len: 16; abundance: -; j_gene: TRBJ2-5; v_gene: TRBV5-6; d_gene: -; CDR3aa: CASSLGRSSGGETQYF; CDR3nt: TGTGCCAGCAGCTTGGGGCGGTCCTCGGGTGGTGAGACCCAGTACTTC
len: 14; abundance: -; j_gene: TRBJ2-7; v_gene: TRBV10-2; d_gene: -; CDR3aa: CASSEVGGSYEQYF; CDR3nt: TGCGCCAGCAGTGAAGTCGGCGGCTCCTACGAGCAGTACTTC
len: 17; abundance: -; j_gene: TRBJ1-3; v_gene: TRBV10-3; d_gene: TRBD1; CDR3aa: CAISATRTGSFGNTIYF; CDR3nt: TGTGCCATCAGCGCCACAAGGACAGGAAGCTTTGGAAACACCATATATTTT
len: 14; abundance: -; j_gene: TRBJ1-4; v_gene: TRBV6-6; d_gene: -; CDR3aa: CASSRVYRDEKLFF; CDR3nt: TGTGCCAGCAGCAGGGTTTACAGGGATGAAAAACTGTTTTTT
len: 15; abundance: few; j_gene: TRBJ2-2; v_gene: TRBV4-2; d_gene: -; CDR3aa: CASSSRQENTGELFF; CDR3nt: TGTGCCAGCAGCTCCCGACAGGAGAACACCGGGGAGCTGTTTTTT
len: 15; abundance: -; j_gene: TRBJ2-3; v_gene: TRBV14; d_gene: -; CDR3aa: CASSQELLRTDTQYF; CDR3nt: TGTGCCAGCAGCCAAGAACTACTTCGCACAGATACGCAGTATTTT
len: 15; abundance: -; j_gene: TRBJ1-3; v_gene: TRBV5-6; d_gene: -; CDR3aa: CASSPPTGRGNTIYF; CDR3nt: TGTGCCAGCAGCCCACCGACAGGACGTGGAAACACCATATATTTT
len: 15; abundance: -; j_gene: TRBJ2-7; v_gene: TRBV7-8; d_gene: TRBD2; CDR3aa: CASSSSGGYSYEQYF; CDR3nt: TGTGCCAGCAGTTCTAGCGGGGGGTACTCCTACGAGCAGTACTTC
len: 13; abundance: -; j_gene: TRBJ2-5; v_gene: TRBV25-1; d_gene: -; CDR3aa: CASSDAGRETQYF; CDR3nt: TGTGCCAGCAGTGACGCGGGGCGGGAGACCCAGTACTTC
len: 15; abundance: -; j_gene: TRBJ2-7; v_gene: TRBV18; d_gene: -; CDR3aa: CASSPPGRGRYEQYF; CDR3nt: TGTGCCAGCTCACCACCAGGAAGGGGTCGGTACGAGCAGTACTTC
len: 15; abundance: once; j_gene: TRBJ2-2; v_gene: TRBV19; d_gene: TRBD2; CDR3aa: CASSIIAGGTGELFF; CDR3nt: TGTGCCAGTAGTATCATAGCCGGGGGGACCGGGGAGCTGTTTTTT
len: 15; abundance: once; j_gene: TRBJ2-1; v_gene: TRBV5-1; d_gene: TRBD2; CDR3aa: CASSLLWGGEDEQFF; CDR3nt: TGCGCCAGCAGCTTGCTTTGGGGGGGAGAGGATGAGCAGTTCTTC
len: 15; abundance: -; j_gene: TRBJ1-1; v_gene: TRBV6-1; d_gene: -; CDR3aa: CASATPSEVNTEAFF; CDR3nt: TGTGCCAGCGCCACCCCTTCCGAGGTGAACACTGAAGCTTTCTTT
len: 15; abundance: -; j_gene: TRBJ1-1; v_gene: TRBV9; d_gene: -; CDR3aa: CASSVDSRGSTEAFF; CDR3nt: TGTGCCAGCAGCGTAGACTCTAGGGGAAGTACTGAAGCTTTCTTT
len: 14; abundance: -; j_gene: TRBJ1-2; v_gene: TRBV28; d_gene: -; CDR3aa: CASSSRAGVYSYTF; CDR3nt: TGTGCCAGCAGTTCACGGGCAGGGGTCTATAGCTACACCTTC
len: 15; abundance: -; j_gene: TRBJ2-1; v_gene: TRBV7-2; d_gene: -; CDR3aa: CASSLSGPLRNEQFF; CDR3nt: TGTGCCAGCAGCTTAAGCGGGCCCCTGAGGAATGAGCAGTTCTTC